The TCR beta chain described here comes from a study of OX40 agonist ivuxolimab in advanced cancers. On the study more broadly: Three individuals attained partial responses, comprising one hepatocellular carcinoma case and two cutaneous melanoma cases. General study results and limits: Expanded clones were, on average, more numerous among CD8+ T cells than CD4+. Antigen targets of the expanded peripheral T cells went undetermined.

This clone was observed once. No antigen is known for it. Produced via immunoSEQ multiplex PCR; TCRdb's table is partial and in-frame only. The table includes approximately 45,000 clones, approximately 85% detected once. The CDR3 contains 15 residues. With 8 bases removed from V and 2 bases from J, the gap between germline ends came to 16 bases. CDR1 MDHEN and CDR2 SYDVKM come from the germline V gene. Sample: CD4+ or CD8+ T cells sorted from blood, taken in a trial of the OX40 agonist ivuxolimab. This chain uses TRBV28 with TRBJ1-5; D is perhaps TRBD1 (6 bases). This clonotype originated in an adult with an advanced solid tumor such as melanoma, head and neck, liver or kidney cancer. The CDR3 region has the DNA TGTGCCAGCCATTGGGGGGGGGCAGGCAATCAGCCCCAGCATTTT. This translates into CASHWGGAGNQPQHF.